The 21 T cell receptor beta chains below come from one sample, sequenced in a study of response to subunit inactivated influenza vaccine. Using its own MiXCR run on the RT-PCR reads, TCRdb lists one record per CDR3 protein. The sample records about 520,000 distinct CDR3 sequences, 25% being singletons. The specimen was CD4+ T cells sorted from PBMCs, collected around 5 days after vaccination. The receptors here all came from a man aged 45 to 65 who received an inactivated influenza vaccine.

The rearrangement links TRBV28 to TRBJ1-5, with unresolved D. V lost 6 bases and J lost 3, with 12 bases in between. CDR3 length: 14 residues. CDR1 and CDR2 (germline): MDHEN, SYDVKM. CDR3 loop: CASSTTSPNQPQHF. CDR3 coding DNA: TGTGCCAGCAGCACGACAAGTCCCAATCAGCCCCAGCATTTT.

V is TRBV7-2 and J is TRBJ2-3, with a possible D match to TRBD1 (5 bases). CDR3 length: 15 amino acids. Germline values: CDR1 SGHTA, CDR2 FQGNSA. V lost 2 bases and J 6 bases, leaving 15 bases between the germline ends. The DNA for the CDR3 is TGTGCCAGCAGCTTAATAAGGGGCCTGCGGGATACGCAGTATTTT. Translating it yields CASSLIRGLRDTQYF.

V gene TRBV2 combines with J gene TRBJ1-4, with 7 bases identical to TRBD1. This CDR3 has 14 amino acids. V gave up 6 bases and J gave up 7 bases; unmatched junction bases: 8. Germline V gives CDR1 SNHLY, CDR2 FYNNEI. This chain's CDR3 is CASRPQGRGEKLFF. The CDR3 region has the DNA TGTGCCAGCAGACCACAGGGGCGGGGTGAAAAACTGTTTTTT.

The V call is TRBV12-3 or TRBV12-4, the J call TRBJ2-1; unclear D gene. This CDR3 region has 16 residues. V shed 0 bases and J shed 8 bases, with 17 bases lying between them. The DNA of the CDR3 is TGTGCCAGCAGTTTAGCGCGCATACTGGATAGAGATGAGCAGTTCTTC. This gives the protein CASSLARILDRDEQFF.

The rearrangement links TRBV20-1 to TRBJ1-5; 10 bases are shared with TRBD1. The junction had 8 bases not matched to a gene; V was cut back by 5 bases and J by 7 bases. Germline V lookup: CDR1 DFQATT, CDR2 SNEGSKA (reference sequence). The CDR3 is made up of 14 amino acids. DNA for the CDR3: TGCAGTGCTTCAATGGGACAGGGGCCCCAGCCCCAGCATTTT. It translates to CSASMGQGPQPQHF.

The chain joins TRBV7-9 to TRBJ2-1, with a weak D call TRBD2 (6 bases). V shed 9 bases and J shed 7 bases, with 16 bases lying between them. This CDR3 has 13 amino acids. Germline values: CDR1 SEHNR, CDR2 FQNEAQ (reference sequence). CDR3 in DNA: TGTGCCAGTGAGCAAGCGGGTGGAAATGAGCAGTTCTTC. Protein sequence: CASEQAGGNEQFF.

V and J are TRBV28 and TRBJ2-7; 7 bases are a match to TRBD2. This CDR3 has 15 amino acids. Unmatched junction bases numbered 9, after V lost 5 bases and J lost 2 bases. In germline, CDR1 is MDHEN, CDR2 SYDVKM. The DNA for the CDR3 is TGTGCCAGCAGTAAACCGGGGCTAGCGGCCTACGAGCAGTACTTC. This encodes CASSKPGLAAYEQYF.

This chain links TRBV4-1 with TRBJ2-5; perhaps TRBD1 as D (5 bases). There are 15 residues in the CDR3. Germline V CDR1 and CDR2: MGHRA, YSYEKL. The V gene lost 1 base and the J gene lost 7 bases, with 16 bases spanning the gap. The CDR3 spells CASSQGTGLQGTQYF. The CDR3 bases are TGCGCCAGCAGCCAAGGAACCGGGCTCCAGGGGACCCAGTACTTC.

This clonotype came up many times. This sequence joins TRBV6-2 or TRBV6-3 and TRBJ1-5; D might be TRBD1 (5 bases). Trimming cost V 4 bases and J 4 bases, with 20 bases left between them. Germline V gives CDR1 MNHEY, CDR2 SVGEGT. The CDR3 length is 17 residues. The CDR3 reads CASSSVPGTEFNQPQHF. The CDR3 region has the DNA TGTGCCAGCAGTTCCGTCCCCGGGACGGAATTTAATCAGCCCCAGCATTTT.

This clonotype was seen only a few times. This rearrangement joins TRBV20-1 to TRBJ2-5; 7 bases match TRBD1. V gave up 6 bases and J gave up 4 bases; unmatched junction bases: 8. CDR1 is DFQATT and CDR2 is SNEGSKA in the germline V gene (reference sequence). The CDR3 spans 13 residues. CDR3 coding DNA: TGCAGTGCGGAGACAGGGCCCCCAGAGACCCAGTACTTC. As protein: CSAETGPPETQYF.

This clonotype was seen more than once but under ten times. J is TRBJ2-1 and V is TRBV10-3, with 11 bases fitting TRBD1. Trimming cost V 9 bases and J 7 bases; bases outside gene matches: 11. CDR1 is ENHRY, CDR2 SYGVKD, per germline. The CDR3 runs 15 residues. This CDR3 is CAMHPGTGGGNEQFF. The CDR3 DNA sequence: TGTGCCATGCATCCCGGGACAGGGGGTGGGAATGAGCAGTTCTTC.

The CDR3 protein is CASSQSREQYF. The CDR3 DNA sequence: TGTGCCAGCAGCCAGTCGAGGGAGCAGTACTTC. V is TRBV7-9 and J is TRBJ2-7, with D unresolved. Looked up from germline, CDR1 is SEHNR and CDR2 is FQNEAQ (reference sequence). The V end lost 5 bases, the J end lost 7 bases, and 9 bases lay between the germline ends. The CDR3 sequence is 11 residues long.

This clonotype turned up a few times. The chain couples TRBV12-3 or TRBV12-4 to TRBJ2-3; 13 positions match TRBD2. The length of the CDR3 is 16 residues. V lost 2 bases to trimming and J lost 7 bases; unmatched junction nucleotides: 6. CDR3 coding DNA: TGTGCCAGCAGTTTATTTGGGACTAGCGGGACATATACGCAGTATTTT. It yields the protein CASSLFGTSGTYTQYF.

J is TRBJ2-3 and V is TRBV7-2, with 8 bases that match TRBD2. V was clipped by 2 bases and J by 3 bases; unmatched bases: 4. CDR3 length: 15 amino acids. Germline V lookup: CDR1 SGHTA, CDR2 FQGNSA. The CDR3: CASSLSGTSTDTQYF. CDR3 nucleotides: TGTGCCAGCAGCTTATCCGGGACTAGTACAGATACGCAGTATTTT. Based on the CDR3 plus reference TRBV7-2 and TRBJ2-3, the full variable domain is GAGVSQSPSNKVTEKGKDVELRCDPISGHTALYWYRQSLGQGLEFLIYFQGNSAPDKSGLPSDRFSAERTGGSVSTLTIQRTQQEDSAVYLCASSLSGTSTDTQYFGPGTRLTVL.

The chain links TRBV2 to TRBJ2-2; 8 positions agree with TRBD2. The ends lost 5 bases at V and 6 bases at J; junction bases unmatched: 2. The CDR3 length is 13 residues. The germline gives CDR1 SNHLY, CDR2 FYNNEI. The CDR3, as DNA: TGTGCCAGCAGTAGGACTAGCTCCGGGGAGCTGTTTTTT. As protein: CASSRTSSGELFF.

The chain employs TRBV5-6 and TRBJ2-7; D tentatively reads TRBD1 or TRBD2 (5 bases each). Germline loops: CDR1 SGHDT, CDR2 YYEEEE. V shed 4 bases and J shed 4 bases, with 12 bases lying between them. CDR3 length: 13 residues. CDR3 in DNA: TGTGCCAGCAGCCGGGGCCCAAGATACGAGCAGTACTTC. Protein sequence: CASSRGPRYEQYF. The variable domain in full, completed from reference TRBV5-6 and TRBJ2-7, reads DAGVTQSPTHLIKTRGQQVTLRCSPKSGHDTVSWYQQALGQGPQFIFQYYEEEERQRGNFPDRFSGHQFPNYSSELNVNALLLGDSALYLCASSRGPRYEQYFGPGTRLTVT.

This chain joins TRBV5-8 and TRBJ2-3; the match to TRBD2 covers 8 bases. V lost 1 base and J lost 10; bases outside the gene matches: 5. The CDR3 has 13 residues. The V gene's germline CDR1 is SGHTS and CDR2 YDEGEE. CDR3: CASSLTAGVAQYF. DNA for the CDR3: TGTGCCAGCAGCTTGACAGCGGGAGTTGCGCAGTATTTT.

This clonotype was seen only a few times. In nucleotides, the CDR3 is TGTGCCAGCAGCTCCATCGGACAGGCTTCGAACACCGGGGAGCTGTTTTTT. Its translation is CASSSIGQASNTGELFF. The genes are TRBV11-2 and TRBJ2-2; 7 bases match TRBD1. Germline assignment: CDR1 SGHAT and CDR2 FQNNGV. The CDR3 is made up of 17 amino acids. The trim removed 4 bases at V and 0 bases at J, leaving 8 bases unmatched.

The rearrangement links TRBV18 to TRBJ2-7; TRBD1 might be the D (5 bases). This CDR3 region has 14 residues. The germline gives CDR1 KGHSH, CDR2 LQKENI. With 4 bases removed from V and 7 bases from J, the gap between germline ends came to 17 bases. CDR3 bases: TGTGCCAGCTCACGACTTAGGGGAACCCGGGAGCAGTACTTC. Its protein is CASSRLRGTREQYF.

This clonotype came up a few times. Sequence at one end of the junction differs from germline and may be a read error. The chain employs TRBV20-1 and TRBJ2-2; TRBD1 might be the D (5 bases). This CDR3 is 16 amino acids long. Germline V lookup: CDR1 DFQATT, CDR2 SNEGSKA (reference sequence). The CDR3 sequence is CCARDLGQGNTGELFF. The CDR3 nucleotides read TGCTGTGCTAGAGATCTGGGGCAGGGGAACACCGGGGAGCTGTTTTTT.

The rearrangement links TRBV6-1 to TRBJ1-2; no reliable D call. Germline V gene sequence: CDR1 MNHNS, CDR2 SASEGT. The V end lost 3 bases, the J end lost 2 bases, and 7 bases lay between the germline ends. The length of the CDR3 is 13 residues. The CDR3 region is CASSEAANYGYTF. In DNA, the CDR3 is TGTGCCAGCAGTGAGGCAGCCAACTATGGCTACACCTTC.